The clone carrying this T cell receptor (beta chain) occurred once. Its antigen is as yet unknown. This record comes from a study of T cells in tuberculosis. Overall study findings and caveats: Classification accuracy was roughly 87% (AUROC 0.7 to 0.9) with the GMM-specific repertoire.

The method was immunoSEQ multiplex PCR; TCRdb's version includes in-frame clones alone and lacks a portion of them. The sample gives 40,000 to 50,000 clones, roughly 96% of which show up once; 3% to 4.5% is in the top ten. In germline, CDR1 is SEHNR, CDR2 FQNEAQ (reference sequence). This CDR3 comprises 15 residues. V trimming: 5 bases; J trimming: 1 base; junction bases outside the gene matches: 4. V gene TRBV7-9 combines with J gene TRBJ2-3, with 9 bases fitting TRBD1. The sequencing sample was made of PBMCs. The receptor's source is a donor aged 10-35 years with latent tuberculosis or without tuberculosis infection. This CDR3 is CASSKGQGGTDTQYF. CDR3 in DNA: TGTGCCAGCAGCAAGGGACAGGGTGGCACAGATACGCAGTATTTT. Full variable domain (remainder filled in from reference TRBV7-9 and TRBJ2-3): DTGVSQNPRHKITKRGQNVTFRCDPISEHNRLYWYRQTLGQGPEFLTYFQNEAQLEKSRLLSDRFSAERPKGSFSTLEIQRTEQGDSAMYLCASSKGQGGTDTQYFGPGTRLTVL.